The T cell receptor (beta chain) under discussion was sequenced for a study of blood T cell repertoires in COVID-19. The CDR3 length is 14 residues. CDR1 is SGHDT, CDR2 YYEEEE, per germline. J lost 6 bases, V lost 5 bases, and 10 bases had no gene match. The protocol was immunoSEQ multiplex PCR, while the TCRdb copy is restricted to in-frame clones and leaves out a portion. Of some 96,000 clones in the sample, approximately 89% were seen once. The sequence was obtained from a man in his fifties or sixties with active COVID-19. The sample taken for sequencing was peripheral blood. V is TRBV5-6 and J is TRBJ2-7, with 8 bases aligning to TRBD1. In DNA form, the CDR3 reads TGTGCCAGCAGTTCGGACAGGGTACTCTCCGAGCAGTACTTC. This codes for CASSSDRVLSEQYF. Variable domain in full (rest from reference TRBV5-6 and TRBJ2-7): DAGVTQSPTHLIKTRGQQVTLRCSPKSGHDTVSWYQQALGQGPQFIFQYYEEEERQRGNFPDRFSGHQFPNYSSELNVNALLLGDSALYLCASSSDRVLSEQYFGPGTRLTVT.